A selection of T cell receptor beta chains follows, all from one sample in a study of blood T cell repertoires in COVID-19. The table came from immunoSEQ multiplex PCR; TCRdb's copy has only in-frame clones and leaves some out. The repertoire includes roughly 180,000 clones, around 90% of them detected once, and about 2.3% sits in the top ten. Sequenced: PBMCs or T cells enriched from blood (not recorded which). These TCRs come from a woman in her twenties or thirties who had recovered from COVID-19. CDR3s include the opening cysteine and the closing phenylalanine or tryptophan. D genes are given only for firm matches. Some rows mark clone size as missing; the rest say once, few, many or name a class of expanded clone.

TGTGCCAGCAGGGTTGTACAGGGGAAGGAGACCCAGTACTTC	CASRVVQGKETQYF	.	TRBD1	TRBJ2-5	TRBV7-9
TGTGCCACCAGCAGAGATACTAGCAGTGGTGCGCAGTATTTT	CATSRDTSSGAQYF	.	.	TRBJ2-3	TRBV15
TGTGCCAGCTCACCAAGACAGGGGGCAGGGACTGAAGCTTTCTTT	CASSPRQGAGTEAFF	.	TRBD1	TRBJ1-1	TRBV18
TGTGCCAGCAGTTTGGTAGCTAGGGGAGGGGAGCTGTTTTTT	CASSLVARGGELFF	.	.	TRBJ2-2	TRBV28
TGTGCCACCAGCAGGGGACAGGGCCGCTCTGGAAACACCATATATTTT	CATSRGQGRSGNTIYF	.	TRBD1	TRBJ1-3	TRBV15
TGTGCCAGCATCCTTACGAGGGGGGGGAACACTGAAGCTTTCTTT	CASILTRGGNTEAFF	.	.	TRBJ1-1	TRBV6-5
TGTGCCAGCAGTTTATTAGGGGCTGAAGCTTTCTTT	CASSLLGAEAFF	.	.	TRBJ1-1	TRBV12-3/TRBV12-4
TGTGCCAGCAGCTTGGGGCAGGTCTACGAGCAGTACTTC	CASSLGQVYEQYF	.	.	TRBJ2-7	TRBV5-6
TGTGCCAGCAGCATCCGGACAGTGGAGAATTCACCCCTCCACTTT	CASSIRTVENSPLHF	.	.	TRBJ1-6	TRBV7-9
TGTGCCAGCACCATACAGGGGGCGGTGAACACTGAAGCTTTCTTT	CASTIQGAVNTEAFF	few	TRBD1	TRBJ1-1	TRBV6-5
TGTGCCAGTAGTATCGGGTTCGGCACTGAAGCTTTCTTT	CASSIGFGTEAFF	.	.	TRBJ1-1	TRBV19
TGCAGCGTCCTGACAGGAGGCTACACCTTC	CSVLTGGYTF	.	.	TRBJ1-2	TRBV29-1
TGTGCCAGCAGCAAAGAGGGTAGCGGACTCTACAATGAGCAGTTCTTC	CASSKEGSGLYNEQFF	once	.	TRBJ2-1	TRBV21-1
TGTGCCAGCAGCTTAACCCCTACCTCAAATGAAAAACTGTTTTTT	CASSLTPTSNEKLFF	.	.	TRBJ1-4	TRBV7-3
TGTGCCAGCAGCTTGGCTGGGACAGGTGTCAACGAGCAGTACTTC	CASSLAGTGVNEQYF	.	TRBD1	TRBJ2-7	TRBV5-4
TGTGCCAGCAGCCAAGAACATTTGGCGGGGGGGCCTCAAGATACGCAGTATTTT	CASSQEHLAGGPQDTQYF	.	TRBD2	TRBJ2-3	TRBV3-1/TRBV3-2
TGCGCCAGCAGCTCGGGACAGCCGGGCTACACCTTC	CASSSGQPGYTF	.	TRBD1	TRBJ1-2	TRBV5-1
TGTGCCAGCTCACCCGGGGCAGGGGGGAATTCACCCCTCCACTTT	CASSPGAGGNSPLHF	.	TRBD1	TRBJ1-6	TRBV18
TGTGCCAGCGGCGACAGGGAAGTCACTGAAGCTTTCTTT	CASGDREVTEAFF	.	TRBD1	TRBJ1-1	TRBV6-5
TGTGCCAGCAGTTCGCAGTCTAACTATGGCTACACCTTC	CASSSQSNYGYTF	.	.	TRBJ1-2	TRBV6-5
TGTGCCATCAGCAACACAGATACGCAGTATTTT	CAISNTDTQYF	.	.	TRBJ2-3	TRBV10-3
TGCGCCAGCAGCTTAGACCTAGCGATTAGCACAGATACGCAGTATTTT	CASSLDLAISTDTQYF	.	.	TRBJ2-3	TRBV5-1
TGTGCCAGCAGCATAGCGGGGGGGCCTTTATACGAGCAGTACTTC	CASSIAGGPLYEQYF	.	TRBD2	TRBJ2-7	TRBV11-3
TGCGCCAGCAGCGCTCCATCTCAGGGGACACAACCCTATGGCTACACCTTC	CASSAPSQGTQPYGYTF	.	.	TRBJ1-2	TRBV5-1
TGTGCCAGTAGTATAGGAAACGCGGGGGCCAACACCGGGGAGCTGTTTTTT	CASSIGNAGANTGELFF	few	.	TRBJ2-2	TRBV19
TGTGCCAGCAGTCTAACAGGGGTGAACACTGAAGCTTTCTTT	CASSLTGVNTEAFF	.	TRBD1	TRBJ1-1	TRBV11-2
TGTGCCAGTAGTATAGTGTCGGGATCCCTTTACACAGATACGCAGTATTTT	CASSIVSGSLYTDTQYF	.	.	TRBJ2-3	TRBV19
TGTGCCAGCAGCGCGCGGGAGATTTATTTAGATACGCAGTATTTT	CASSAREIYLDTQYF	.	TRBD2	TRBJ2-3	TRBV5-5
TGTGCCAGCAGCGTGGGACAGGGGGGTACAGATACGCAGTATTTT	CASSVGQGGTDTQYF	.	TRBD1	TRBJ2-3	TRBV9
TGTGCCAGCAGCCTGACTAGCGGTTCCTACGAGCAGTACTTC	CASSLTSGSYEQYF	many	TRBD2	TRBJ2-7	TRBV4-2
TGTGCCACGGGACTAGCGGGAGACAATGAGCAGTTCTTC	CATGLAGDNEQFF	.	TRBD2	TRBJ2-1	TRBV10-3
TGTGCCAGCAGTTTCAGGGGTCGGCTCAATCAGCCCCAGCATTTT	CASSFRGRLNQPQHF	.	.	TRBJ1-5	TRBV27
TGTGCCAGCAGCTTAGCGGGGTTCGCCGGGGAGCTGTTTTTT	CASSLAGFAGELFF	few	.	TRBJ2-2	TRBV13
TGTGCCAGCCGGGGGGCTCCATACACTGAAGCTTTCTTT	CASRGAPYTEAFF	.	.	TRBJ1-1	TRBV12-3/TRBV12-4
TGTGCCAGCGGCCTGGGGACAGAGAACACTGAAGCTTTCTTT	CASGLGTENTEAFF	.	TRBD1	TRBJ1-1	TRBV2
TGTGCCAGAAGCTTGGGACAGGAGTCGAACACCGGGGAGCTGTTTTTT	CARSLGQESNTGELFF	.	.	TRBJ2-2	TRBV5-3
TGTGCCAGTAGTATCTCAGTGAACACTGAAGCTTTCTTT	CASSISVNTEAFF	.	.	TRBJ1-1	TRBV19
TGCAGCGTTGACGCTAGCGGGGGAACAGATACGCAGTATTTT	CSVDASGGTDTQYF	once	TRBD2	TRBJ2-3	TRBV29-1
TGCGCCAGCAGCTTGTCGGTAGCGGGGGGTTCCCAAGAGACCCAGTACTTC	CASSLSVAGGSQETQYF	.	TRBD2	TRBJ2-5	TRBV5-1
TGTGCTAGTGGTTTGGTACTGGTAGAAAATAGCAATCAGCCCCAGCATTTT	CASGLVLVENSNQPQHF	.	.	TRBJ1-5	TRBV12-5
TGTGCCATCGGGAGCTCCTATAATTCACCCCTCCACTTT	CAIGSSYNSPLHF	.	.	TRBJ1-6	TRBV27
TGTGCCAGCAGTGAAGCCCAGGGCTTTAGTAACTATGGCTACACCTTC	CASSEAQGFSNYGYTF	.	.	TRBJ1-2	TRBV2
TGTGCCAGCAGCCAAACACGACAGGGCCCGAACACTGAAGCTTTCTTT	CASSQTRQGPNTEAFF	.	TRBD1	TRBJ1-1	TRBV4-2
TGTGCCAGCAGCTCCGACAGGGACCACACAGATACGCAGTATTTT	CASSSDRDHTDTQYF	once	TRBD1	TRBJ2-3	TRBV7-3
TGTGCCAGTAGTATTGGGCAGCTCTATGGCTACACCTTC	CASSIGQLYGYTF	.	.	TRBJ1-2	TRBV19
TGTGCCAGCAGCAAACTTCGGGGGGGAAGGTTCACTGAAGCTTTCTTT	CASSKLRGGRFTEAFF	.	.	TRBJ1-1	TRBV21-1
TGTGCCAGCAGCTCCCTAGCGGGGGGCCTACAAGAGACCCAGTACTTC	CASSSLAGGLQETQYF	.	TRBD2	TRBJ2-5	TRBV7-8
TGTGCCAGCAGTGGTAGCGGGGACAATGAGCAGTTCTTC	CASSGSGDNEQFF	few	TRBD2	TRBJ2-1	TRBV2
TGTGCCATCAGTGAGACCGGGACTAGCGGGTTTGGGGGCACAGATACGCAGTATTTT	CAISETGTSGFGGTDTQYF	.	TRBD2	TRBJ2-3	TRBV10-3
TGTGCCAGCAGCGAGGGGACAGGGGCCCAAGAGACCCAGTACTTC	CASSEGTGAQETQYF	.	TRBD1	TRBJ2-5	TRBV9
TGTGCCACCAGTGTGAAGGGGTTAATTATTGTGAACACTGAAGCTTTCTTT	CATSVKGLIIVNTEAFF	.	.	TRBJ1-1	TRBV24-1
TGTGCCAGCTCACTAACTAGAGAGACTAATGAAAAACTGTTTTTT	CASSLTRETNEKLFF	once	.	TRBJ1-4	TRBV18
TGTGCCATCAGGGACGGACAGGGCAGGAGCTCCTATAATTCACCCCTCCACTTT	CAIRDGQGRSSYNSPLHF	once	TRBD1	TRBJ1-6	TRBV10-3
TGTGCCAGCAGCGAAGACCCGCAGACAAACTATGGCTACACCTTC	CASSEDPQTNYGYTF	.	.	TRBJ1-2	TRBV9
TGTGCCAGCAGCTCCCCCATGAACACTGAAGCTTTCTTT	CASSSPMNTEAFF	once	.	TRBJ1-1	TRBV9
TGTGCCAGCATCGCGGGACAGGGTGGTAGGAAAAAACTGTTTTTT	CASIAGQGGRKKLFF	.	TRBD1	TRBJ1-4	TRBV28
TGTGCCAGCAGCGTAGGGACTAACTCCTACAATGAGCAGTTCTTC	CASSVGTNSYNEQFF	.	.	TRBJ2-1	TRBV9
TGTGCCAGTAGTATCTTAGCGGGAGGGCAAGAGACCCAGTACTTC	CASSILAGGQETQYF	.	TRBD2	TRBJ2-5	TRBV19
TGTGCCAGCAGCCATGGAGGACTGAAAAACATTCAGTACTTC	CASSHGGLKNIQYF	many	.	TRBJ2-4	TRBV7-8